This T cell receptor beta chain was identified during a study of T cells in localized non-small cell lung cancer. CDR3 length equals 14 residues. The germline V gene encodes CDR1 SEHNR and CDR2 FQNEAQ (reference sequence). The J segment lost 6 bases and the V segment lost 3 bases, leaving 5 bases of the junction unmatched. Remarks on this clone: Antigen specificity is unknown.

The repertoire was sequenced with immunoSEQ multiplex PCR; TCRdb's copy has only in-frame clones and lacks some. Among some 24,000 clones listed, around 90% were seen once. Findings and caveats of the study: Exceeding tumor, uninvolved adjacent lung had the highest T cell clonality. Researchers found a median around 57 of the top 100 tumor clones in adjacent lung.

This TCR was recovered from a woman aged 40-69 years with stage I lung adenocarcinoma. The V gene is TRBV7-9, the J gene TRBJ2-7, with 10 bases lining up with TRBD2. Sequenced material: peripheral blood, taken before any cancer treatment. As DNA, the CDR3 is TGTGCCAGCAGCTTCACTAGCGGGATTATCGAGCAGTACTTC. Protein sequence: CASSFTSGIIEQYF.